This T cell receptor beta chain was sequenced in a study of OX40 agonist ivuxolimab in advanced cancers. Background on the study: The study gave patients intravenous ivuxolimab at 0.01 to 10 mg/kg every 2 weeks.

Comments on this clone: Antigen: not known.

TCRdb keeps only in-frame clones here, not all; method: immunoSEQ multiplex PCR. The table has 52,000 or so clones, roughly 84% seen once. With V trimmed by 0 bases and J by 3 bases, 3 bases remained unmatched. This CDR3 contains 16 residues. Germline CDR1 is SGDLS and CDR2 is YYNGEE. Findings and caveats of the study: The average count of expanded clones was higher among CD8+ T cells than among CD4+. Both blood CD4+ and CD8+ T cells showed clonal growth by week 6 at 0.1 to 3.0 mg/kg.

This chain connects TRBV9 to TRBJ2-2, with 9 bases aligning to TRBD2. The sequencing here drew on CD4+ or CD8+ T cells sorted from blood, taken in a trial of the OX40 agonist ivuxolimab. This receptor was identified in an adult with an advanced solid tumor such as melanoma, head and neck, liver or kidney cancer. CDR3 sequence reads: CASSVASGTYTGELFF. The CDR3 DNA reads TGTGCCAGCAGCGTAGCTAGCGGGACGTACACCGGGGAGCTGTTTTTT.